Included here is one TCR beta chain sequence, with context. This sample is part of a study of T cells in localized non-small cell lung cancer. Sequencing was performed with immunoSEQ multiplex PCR; in TCRdb, only in-frame clones are kept and a portion is missing. The sample includes 65,000 to 80,000 clones, approximately 84% of them seen just once. The sequence was collected from a female donor at least 60 years old with stage I lung adenocarcinoma. The material sequenced was peripheral blood, taken before any cancer treatment.

This CDR3 reads CASSLAPSGAGDEQFF. CDR3 nucleotide sequence: TGCGCCAGCAGCTTGGCCCCTAGCGGAGCAGGGGATGAGCAGTTCTTC. The chain uses TRBV5-1 and TRBJ2-1, with D maybe TRBD2 (7 bases). CDR3 length: 16 residues. Germline V gives CDR1 SGHRS, CDR2 YFSETQ. The V gene lost 0 bases and the J gene lost 8 bases, with 18 bases spanning the gap.